This TCR beta chain was retrieved from a study of blood T cell repertoires in COVID-19. Study details: The origin of the acute and convalescent COVID-19 samples was the United States, Italy and Spain.

The data were produced by immunoSEQ multiplex PCR, yet TCRdb's version contains in-frame clones alone and is incomplete. This repertoire shows some 460,000 clones, roughly nine tenths found once; its top ten account for about 0.7%. Germline CDR1 reads GTSNPN; CDR2 reads SVGIG (reference sequence). The CDR3 is 14 amino acids. The V end was cut by 0 bases, the J end by 3 bases, with 11 bases between. V is TRBV30 and J is TRBJ1-1; D remains unclear. The clonotype originates from a woman aged 18-29 years who had recovered from COVID-19. Sequenced input: PBMCs or T cells enriched from blood (not recorded which). DNA of the CDR3: TGTGCCTGGAGTGTAGGCGCTAGAGACACTGAAGCTTTCTTT. This gives the protein CAWSVGARDTEAFF.